The 20 T cell receptor beta chains below all came from one sample that was sequenced in a study of a mutant IDH1 vaccine in newly diagnosed glioma. These receptors' targets are unknown. Method: immunoSEQ multiplex PCR; TCRdb's copy keeps in-frame clones and lacks some. The sample yields about 60,000 clones, about 86% seen once. Time point indicated: week 5, during vaccination. Each dose delivered 300 ug of mutant IDH1 20-mer peptide subcutaneously with imiquimod. Sequenced here: PBMCs, sampled from a glioma patient whose treatment included an IDH1 peptide vaccine. All receptors derive from a woman aged 45-65 years with glioma.

The chain joins TRBV6-6 to TRBJ1-2, with 8 bases lining up with TRBD1. Germline V lookup: CDR1 MNHNY, CDR2 SVGAGI (reference sequence). J was trimmed by 8 bases and V by 6 bases; bases with no gene match: 14. The CDR3 extends over 15 amino acids. The CDR3 is CASSDAPGGAEGYTF. The CDR3 DNA reads TGTGCCAGCAGCGACGCGCCAGGGGGCGCGGAAGGCTACACCTTC.

The gene calls are TRBV11-3 and TRBJ2-2; D uncertain. The V end was cut by 2 bases, the J end by 4 bases, with 8 bases between. This CDR3 has 14 residues. Germline CDR1 is SGHNT and CDR2 is YENEEA. CDR3 protein: CASSLTSFTGELFF. CDR3 coding DNA: TGTGCCAGCAGCTTAACGTCCTTCACCGGGGAGCTGTTTTTT.

This clone occurred once. The chain carries TRBV29-1 and TRBJ1-1, with D unclear. This CDR3 has 14 amino acids. With 3 bases removed from V and 5 bases from J, the gap between germline ends came to 16 bases. Germline V gene sequence: CDR1 SQVTM, CDR2 ANQGSEA. The CDR3 bases are TGCAGCGTTGAGGGGAACGGCGGGTGGACTGAAGCTTTCTTT. The encoded protein is CSVEGNGGWTEAFF.

This chain links TRBV30 with TRBJ2-3; 10 positions match TRBD2. This CDR3 has 15 amino acids. From germline, CDR1 is GTSNPN and CDR2 SVGIG (reference sequence). V trimming: 4 bases; J trimming: 1 base; junction bases outside the gene matches: 5. As DNA, the CDR3 is TGTGCCTGGACCACCGGGACTAGCGGCACAGATACGCAGTATTTT. Translated, it gives CAWTTGTSGTDTQYF. The whole variable domain, filled in from reference TRBV30 and TRBJ2-3, reads SQTIHQWPATLVQPVGSPLSLECTVEGTSNPNLYWYRQAAGRGLQLLFYSVGIGQISSEVPQNLSASRPQDRQFILSSKKLLLSDSGFYLCAWTTGTSGTDTQYFGPGTRLTVL.

This chain uses TRBV28 with TRBJ2-2; D gene uncertain. The CDR3 covers 14 residues. The V end lost 7 bases, the J end lost 2 bases, and 11 bases lay between the germline ends. Germline V gene data show CDR1 as MDHEN and CDR2 as SYDVKM. The CDR3 is CASTVWGNTGELFF. The DNA for the CDR3 is TGTGCCAGCACCGTGTGGGGAAACACCGGGGAGCTGTTTTTT.

The chain recombines TRBV29-1 with TRBJ2-3; no firm D call. Deletions cut 1 base from V and 3 bases from J, with 11 bases between. This CDR3 has 14 amino acids. CDR1 and CDR2 (germline): SQVTM, ANQGSEA. CDR3 in amino acids: CSVEGQGGTDTQYF. CDR3 sequence (DNA): TGCAGCGTTGAAGGGCAAGGCGGAACAGATACGCAGTATTTT.

J is TRBJ1-4 and V is TRBV4-1; D is perhaps TRBD1 (5 bases). Germline CDR1 MGHRA, CDR2 YSYEKL. This CDR3 has 15 residues. Trimming shortened V by 4 bases and J by 0 bases, and 9 bases separated the two germline ends. This chain's CDR3 is CASSRGAATNEKLFF. CDR3 DNA: TGCGCCAGCAGCCGCGGGGCAGCAACTAATGAAAAACTGTTTTTT.

The V call is TRBV5-4, the J call TRBJ1-3; TRBD1 is a possible D gene (5 bases). With 4 bases removed from V and 4 bases from J, the gap between germline ends came to 15 bases. Per germline, CDR1 SGHNT and CDR2 YYREEE (reference sequence). The CDR3 spans 15 residues. CDR3 nucleotide sequence: TGTGCCAGCAGCGCTCAGGGTATTGCAGGAAACACCATATATTTT. This codes for CASSAQGIAGNTIYF.

This rearrangement joins TRBV4-3 to TRBJ1-6; D unresolved. Trimming shortened V by 0 bases and J by 10 bases, and 19 bases separated the two germline ends. Germline V gene sequence: CDR1 LGHNA, CDR2 YSLEER. The CDR3 has 17 amino acids. In nucleotides, the CDR3 is TGCGCCAGCAGCCAAGAGATAGGTCGATCTACCAACTCACCCCTCCACTTT. Its protein is CASSQEIGRSTNSPLHF.

The chain links TRBV18 to TRBJ1-1; D is uncertain. Germline CDR1 reads KGHSH; CDR2 reads LQKENI. Trimming took 2 bases from V and 1 from J, leaving 5 bases between them. The CDR3 totals 13 residues. CDR3 region: CASSPGRNTEAFF. For the CDR3, the DNA is TGTGCCAGCTCACCAGGCAGGAACACTGAAGCTTTCTTT.

V is TRBV5-6 and J is TRBJ2-5; D might be TRBD1 (5 bases). V lost 6 bases and J 7 bases, leaving 13 bases between the germline ends. Germline CDR1 reads SGHDT; CDR2 reads YYEEEE. CDR3 length: 12 amino acids. CDR3 bases: TGTGCCAGCACGACACAGGACACGACCCAGTACTTC. It translates to CASTTQDTTQYF.

The gene calls are TRBV14 and TRBJ2-5; D possibly corresponds to TRBD1 (5 bases). Germline V lookup: CDR1 SGHDN, CDR2 FVKESK. This CDR3 comprises 10 residues. Trimming cost V 7 bases and J 5 bases, with 5 bases left between them. The CDR3 protein is CASKGETQYF. The CDR3 region has the DNA TGTGCCAGCAAGGGGGAGACCCAGTACTTC.

The chain is built from TRBV19 and TRBJ2-1, with 7 nucleotides matching TRBD2. J gave up 0 bases and V 3 bases, and 5 bases lay outside the gene matches. This CDR3 has 16 amino acids. In germline, CDR1 is LNHDA, CDR2 SQIVND (reference sequence). CDR3 nucleotides: TGTGCCAGTAGTATTTTGGCGGGGGTCTCCTACAATGAGCAGTTCTTC. As protein: CASSILAGVSYNEQFF.

The V gene is TRBV5-1, the J gene TRBJ2-1; 7 nucleotides align to TRBD2. The junction had 4 bases not matched to a gene; V was cut back by 3 bases and J by 4 bases. From germline, CDR1 is SGHRS and CDR2 YFSETQ. This CDR3 has 14 amino acids. CDR3 loop: CASSSSGVYNEQFF. The CDR3 nucleotides read TGCGCCAGCAGCTCTAGCGGAGTTTACAATGAGCAGTTCTTC.

The V gene is TRBV7-2, the J gene TRBJ1-3; D is uncertain. The CDR3 is 15 residues long. Germline V lookup: CDR1 SGHTA, CDR2 FQGNSA. Between the trimmed V and J ends, which lost 1 base and 0 bases, there was a span of 7 bases. The CDR3 region has the DNA TGTGCCAGCAGCTTAGGCCGGAGCTCTGGAAACACCATATATTTT. Amino acid sequence: CASSLGRSSGNTIYF. The variable domain in full, completed from reference TRBV7-2 and TRBJ1-3, reads GAGVSQSPSNKVTEKGKDVELRCDPISGHTALYWYRQSLGQGLEFLIYFQGNSAPDKSGLPSDRFSAERTGGSVSTLTIQRTQQEDSAVYLCASSLGRSSGNTIYFGEGSWLTVV.

This sequence joins TRBV5-6 and TRBJ2-5, with 8 bases that match TRBD2. The CDR3 consists of 14 residues. J lost 6 bases, V lost 0 bases, and 4 bases had no gene match. Germline V gives CDR1 SGHDT, CDR2 YYEEEE. CDR3 bases: TGTGCCAGCAGCTTGGGGCGGGGGGTGAAGACCCAGTACTTC. Its protein is CASSLGRGVKTQYF.

There are a few counts of this clone. The chain links TRBV19 to TRBJ1-1; 10 bases match TRBD1. This CDR3 spans 14 amino acids. Germline V gives CDR1 LNHDA, CDR2 SQIVND (reference sequence). The V segment lost 5 bases and the J segment 2 bases; nucleotides outside the gene matches: 2. The CDR3 DNA follows: TGTGCCAGTAGTCCGACAGGGGGCAACACTGAAGCTTTCTTT. Translating gives CASSPTGGNTEAFF.

V and J are TRBV6-1 and TRBJ1-5; D may be TRBD1 (6 bases). Germline assignment: CDR1 MNHNS and CDR2 SASEGT. The CDR3 is made up of 15 amino acids. The germline V and J ends were trimmed by 6 bases and 0 bases, with 12 bases remaining between them. As DNA, the CDR3 is TGTGCCAGCAGGCAACGGACAGCTAGCAATCAGCCCCAGCATTTT. Translation gives CASRQRTASNQPQHF.

The chain couples TRBV5-1 to TRBJ2-7, with TRBD1 matching over 7 bases. The trim removed 3 bases at V and 0 bases at J, leaving 3 bases unmatched. From germline, CDR1 is SGHRS and CDR2 YFSETQ. The CDR3 sequence is 14 residues long. The CDR3 coding sequence is TGCGCCAGCAGCTGGGACAGAAGCTCCTACGAGCAGTACTTC. Residues: CASSWDRSSYEQYF.

This chain connects TRBV10-1 to TRBJ1-1; TRBD1 is a possible D gene (6 bases). The CDR3 consists of 14 residues. Trimming pared 0 bases from V and 6 bases from J, leaving 11 bases between. The germline gives CDR1 WNHNN, CDR2 SYGVQD (reference sequence). In DNA, the CDR3 is TGCGCCAGCAGTGAGTCGGGCAGGGGACCTGAAGCTTTCTTT. Its translation is CASSESGRGPEAFF.